This T cell receptor beta chain was captured by sequencing in a study of blood T cell repertoires in COVID-19 (dated by TCRdb to 2018 to 2020). Some background on the complete study: Collaborator samples came from the United States, Italy and Spain and covered acute and convalescent phases of COVID-19. Nearly every sample came with metadata listing a de-identified subject ID, COVID-19 status, age in years and sex. The samples were drawn from the first 160 participants of the ongoing ImmuneRACE study and from 1,254 subjects provided by 6 global collaborators. The repertoires were released in a freely available public database meant as a resource for research on the immune response to SARS-CoV-2. Where HLA class I and class II types were available, the types were taken from metadata supplied by the sample provider, not from assay-based typing. The dataset comprised deeply sampled blood TCRbeta repertoires from subjects exposed to, actively infected with, or recovered from COVID-19. The material from the prospective study consisted of cDNA or gDNA derived from T cells, B-cell-depleted T cells, or PBMCs. Beyond this particular receptor, the publication reports: The amount of clinical and demographic metadata varied by source and participant and was provided uncurated.

TCRbeta CDR3 regions were amplified from genomic DNA by means of the immunoSEQ Assay, a bias-controlled multiplex PCR. Per the source publication's procedure: The number of nucleated cells in each sample was estimated from the amplification of reference gene primers within the assay. To quantify the absolute abundance of each unique TCRbeta CDR3 rearrangement, sequence reads were collapsed and filtered. Productive Simpson clonality was computed per sample as the square root of Simpson's diversity index over productive rearrangements. Held by TCRdb, this immuneACCESS table contains in-frame sequences only and omits some clones. Under half of the omission traces to an unresolved V gene where checked; the cause of the rest is unknown. V and J calls and clone size come straight from that table; D and trimming were deduced from the DNA. The sample includes some 130,000 clones, with 84% observed a single time. The ten largest clonotypes hold 40% to 55% of the sample.

In the case of this clone: Its binding antigen is unknown. One base away there is no much larger clone; base qualities are not given.

The collaborating institutions used their own protocols to collect whole blood in K2EDTA tubes. For TCRbeta analysis, collaborators shipped samples as frozen whole blood, isolated PBMCs, or DNA extracted from either of those sample types. Taken from cysteine to phenylalanine, the CDR3 has 15 residues. The sequence is cut down to CDR3 DNA, 45 bases in frame from base 1. The junction carries 21 bases between V and J, which are trimmed by 9 bases and 6 bases respectively. The germline V gene specifies MNHEY as CDR1 and SVGAGI as CDR2. The chain was built from TRBV6-5 and TRBJ1-5; the D gene lacks a confident call. This TCR came from a human donor in a cohort sampled during active COVID-19. The source material was peripheral blood. The nucleotide sequence is TGTGCCAGTCTACGGCGCGAGGGTTGGGGTCAGCCCCAGCATTTT. This yields the protein CASLRREGWGQPQHF.